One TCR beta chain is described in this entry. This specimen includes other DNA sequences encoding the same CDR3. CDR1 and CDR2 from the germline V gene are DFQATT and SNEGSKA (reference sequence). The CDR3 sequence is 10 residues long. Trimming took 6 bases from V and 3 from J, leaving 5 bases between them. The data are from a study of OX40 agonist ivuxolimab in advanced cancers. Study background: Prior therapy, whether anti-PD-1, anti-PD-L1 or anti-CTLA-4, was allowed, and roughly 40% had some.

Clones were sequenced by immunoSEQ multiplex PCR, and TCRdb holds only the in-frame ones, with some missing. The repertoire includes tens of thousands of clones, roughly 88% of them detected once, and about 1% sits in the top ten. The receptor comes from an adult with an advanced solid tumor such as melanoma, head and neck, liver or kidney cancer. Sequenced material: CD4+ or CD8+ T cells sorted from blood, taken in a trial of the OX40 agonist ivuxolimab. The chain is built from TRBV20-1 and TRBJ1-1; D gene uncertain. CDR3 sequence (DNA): TGCAGTGCCCTGGACACTGAAGCTTTCTTT. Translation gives CSALDTEAFF.